This T cell receptor (beta chain) was identified during a study of cytomegalovirus exposure and HLA in healthy donors. Whole-study findings and limits: In a later analysis, TCR association rates varied by HLA locus: DRB1 most, HLA-C fewest.

PCR amplification relied on 60 Vbeta primers (plus 13 Jbeta primers). The table came from immunoSEQ multiplex PCR; TCRdb's copy has only in-frame clones and leaves some out. Its clone listing holds approximately 130,000 clones. To note about this clone: The target antigen is unknown.

The sample consisted of PBMCs. The sequence was obtained from a woman aged 60-75 years in good health and CMV-seronegative.

The CDR3 loop reads CASSLPTSGGTYEQYF. Written as DNA, the CDR3 is TGTGCCAGCAGTCTCCCCACTAGCGGGGGAACCTACGAGCAGTACTTC. V usage is TRBV28 and J usage is TRBJ2-7; 11 positions match TRBD2. Losses at the gene ends were 5 bases for V and 2 bases for J; bases not matched to a gene: 8. The CDR3 extends over 16 amino acids. Per the germline V gene, CDR1 is MDHEN and CDR2 is SYDVKM.